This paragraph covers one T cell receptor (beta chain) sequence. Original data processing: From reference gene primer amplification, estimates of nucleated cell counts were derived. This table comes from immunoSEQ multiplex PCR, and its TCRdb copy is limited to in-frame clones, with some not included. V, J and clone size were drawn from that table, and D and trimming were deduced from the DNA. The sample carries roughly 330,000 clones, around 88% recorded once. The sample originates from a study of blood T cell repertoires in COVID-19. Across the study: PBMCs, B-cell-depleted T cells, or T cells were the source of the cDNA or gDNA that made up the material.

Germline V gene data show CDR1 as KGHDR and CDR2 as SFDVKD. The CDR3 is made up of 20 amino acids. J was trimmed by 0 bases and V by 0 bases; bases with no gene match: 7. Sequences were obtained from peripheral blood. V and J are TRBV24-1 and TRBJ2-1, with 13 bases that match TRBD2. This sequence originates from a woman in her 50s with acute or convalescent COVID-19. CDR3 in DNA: TGTGCCACCAGTGATTTGCCGGGACTAGCGGGAAAGAGCTCCTACAATGAGCAGTTCTTC. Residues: CATSDLPGLAGKSSYNEQFF.